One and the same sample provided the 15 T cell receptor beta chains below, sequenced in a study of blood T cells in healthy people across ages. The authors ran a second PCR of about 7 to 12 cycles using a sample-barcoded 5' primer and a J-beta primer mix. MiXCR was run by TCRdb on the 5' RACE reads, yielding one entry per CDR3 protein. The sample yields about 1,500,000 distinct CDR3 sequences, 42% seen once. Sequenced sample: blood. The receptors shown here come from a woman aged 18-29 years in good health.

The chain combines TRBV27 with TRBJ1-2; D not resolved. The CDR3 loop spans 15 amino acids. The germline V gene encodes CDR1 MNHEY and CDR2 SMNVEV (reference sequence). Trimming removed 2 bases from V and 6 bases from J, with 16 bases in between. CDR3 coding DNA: TGTGCCAGCAGTTTAGTGTCGGCAAGGCTGGATGGCTACACCTTC. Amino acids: CASSLVSARLDGYTF.

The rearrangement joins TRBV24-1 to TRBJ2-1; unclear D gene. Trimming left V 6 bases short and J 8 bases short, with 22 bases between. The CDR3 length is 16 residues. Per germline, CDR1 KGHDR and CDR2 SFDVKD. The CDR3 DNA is TGTGCCACCAGTCCCAGCGAGCCCCATGGGTGGCATGAGCAGTTCTTC. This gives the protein CATSPSEPHGWHEQFF.

The CDR3 bases are TGCGCCAGCAGCGCCCTGACTAGCGGGGGGGCATTACAGTACTTC. Protein: CASSALTSGGALQYF. The V and J genes are TRBV5-1 and TRBJ2-4; 14 nucleotides match TRBD2. V shed 4 bases, J shed 13 bases, and the junction held 10 bases outside the gene matches. The CDR3 runs to 15 residues. In germline, CDR1 is SGHRS, CDR2 YFSETQ.

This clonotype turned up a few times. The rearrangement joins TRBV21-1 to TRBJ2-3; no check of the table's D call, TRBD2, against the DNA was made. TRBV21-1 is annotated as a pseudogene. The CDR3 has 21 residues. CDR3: CASTESGKTSGGLLSTDTQYF. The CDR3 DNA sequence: TGTGCCAGCACCGAGAGCGGGAAGACTAGCGGGGGCCTATTAAGCACAGATACGCAGTATTTT.

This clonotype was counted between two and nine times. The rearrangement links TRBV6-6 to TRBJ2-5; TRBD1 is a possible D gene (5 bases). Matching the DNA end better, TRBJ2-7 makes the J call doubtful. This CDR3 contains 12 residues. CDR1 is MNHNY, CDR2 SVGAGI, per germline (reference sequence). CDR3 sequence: CASMTDSYEQYF. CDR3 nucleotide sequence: TGTGCCAGCATGACAGATTCCTACGAGCAGTACTTC.

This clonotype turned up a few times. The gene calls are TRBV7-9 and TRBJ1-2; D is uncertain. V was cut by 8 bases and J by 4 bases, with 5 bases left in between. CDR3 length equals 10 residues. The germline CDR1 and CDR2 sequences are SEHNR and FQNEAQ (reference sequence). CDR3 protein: CASGIYGYTF. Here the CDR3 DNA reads TGTGCCAGCGGGATCTATGGCTACACCTTC.

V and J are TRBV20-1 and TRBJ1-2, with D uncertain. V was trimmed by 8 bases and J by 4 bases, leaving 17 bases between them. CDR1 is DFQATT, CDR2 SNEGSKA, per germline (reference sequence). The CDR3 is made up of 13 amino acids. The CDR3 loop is CSPIEVTRYGYTF. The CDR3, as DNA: TGCAGTCCAATAGAGGTAACTCGCTATGGCTACACCTTC.

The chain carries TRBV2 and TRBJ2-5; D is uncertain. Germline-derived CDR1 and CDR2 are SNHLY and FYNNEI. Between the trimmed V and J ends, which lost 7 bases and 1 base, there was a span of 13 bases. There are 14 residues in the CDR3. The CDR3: CASKERAIQETQYF. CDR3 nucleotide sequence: TGTGCCAGCAAAGAACGCGCGATCCAAGAGACCCAGTACTTC.

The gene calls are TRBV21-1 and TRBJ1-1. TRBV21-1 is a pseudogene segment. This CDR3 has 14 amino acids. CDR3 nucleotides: TGTGCCAGCAAGGACGAACTGGGGAACACTGAAGCTTTCTTT. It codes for CASKDELGNTEAFF.

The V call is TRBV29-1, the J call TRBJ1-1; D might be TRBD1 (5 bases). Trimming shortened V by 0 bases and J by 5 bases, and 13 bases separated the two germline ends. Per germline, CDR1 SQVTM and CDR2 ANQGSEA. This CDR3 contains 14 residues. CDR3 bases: TGCAGCGTTGAAGATCTTGAGGGGAGGACTGAAGCTTTCTTT. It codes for CSVEDLEGRTEAFF. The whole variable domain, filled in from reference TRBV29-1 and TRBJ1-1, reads SAVISQKPSRDICQRGTSLTIQCQVDSQVTMMFWYRQQPGQSLTLIATANQGSEATYESGFVIDKFPISRPNLTFSTLTVSNMSPEDSSIYLCSVEDLEGRTEAFFGQGTRLTVV.

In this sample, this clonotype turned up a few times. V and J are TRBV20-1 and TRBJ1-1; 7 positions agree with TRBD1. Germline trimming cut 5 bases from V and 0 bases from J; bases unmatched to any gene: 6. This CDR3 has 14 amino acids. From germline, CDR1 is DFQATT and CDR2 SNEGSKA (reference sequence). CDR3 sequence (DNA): TGCAGTGCTTTCCGGACAGGAGTGAACACTGAAGCTTTCTTT. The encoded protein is CSAFRTGVNTEAFF.

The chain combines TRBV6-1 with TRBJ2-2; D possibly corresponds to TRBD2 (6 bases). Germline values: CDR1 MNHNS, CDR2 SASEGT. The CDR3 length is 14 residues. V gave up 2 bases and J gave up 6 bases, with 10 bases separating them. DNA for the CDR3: TGTGCCAGCAGTGAACCCGGGGGAGCCGGGGAGCTGTTTTTT. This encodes CASSEPGGAGELFF.

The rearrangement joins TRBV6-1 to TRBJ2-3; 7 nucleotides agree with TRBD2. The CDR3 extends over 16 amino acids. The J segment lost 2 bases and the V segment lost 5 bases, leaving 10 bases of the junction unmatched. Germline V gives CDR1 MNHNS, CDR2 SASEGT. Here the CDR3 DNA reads TGTGCCAGCAGTATGGCGGCGGGACTACTCACAGATACGCAGTATTTT. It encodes CASSMAAGLLTDTQYF.

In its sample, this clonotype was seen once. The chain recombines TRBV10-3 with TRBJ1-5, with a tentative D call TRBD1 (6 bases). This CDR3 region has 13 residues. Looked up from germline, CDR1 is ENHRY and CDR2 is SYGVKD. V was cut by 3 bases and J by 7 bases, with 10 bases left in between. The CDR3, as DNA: TGTGCCATCAGTGACGGGGGGCACCAGCCCCAGCATTTT. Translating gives CAISDGGHQPQHF.

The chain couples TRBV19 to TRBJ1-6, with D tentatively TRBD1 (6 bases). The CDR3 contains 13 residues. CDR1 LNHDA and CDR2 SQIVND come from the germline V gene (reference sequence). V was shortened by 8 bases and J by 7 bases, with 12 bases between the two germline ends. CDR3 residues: CASADRVNSPLHF. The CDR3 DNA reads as TGTGCCAGTGCGGACAGAGTAAATTCACCCCTCCACTTT.